This T cell receptor beta chain was identified during a study of blood T cell repertoires in COVID-19. The wider study: From the United States, Italy and Spain came samples of acute and convalescent COVID-19. PBMCs, B-cell-depleted T cells, or T cells were the source of the cDNA or gDNA that made up the material.

V was pared by 5 bases and J by 5 bases, with 13 bases between. Germline-derived CDR1 and CDR2 are MDHEN and SYDVKM. This CDR3 is built from 14 residues. In the source study's methods: Quantification of nucleated cells was approximated via reference gene primer amplification. Profiling relied on immunoSEQ multiplex PCR, and the TCRdb table lists in-frame clones only, not all of them. V, J and clone size are those of that table, while D and trimming were read from the DNA. Here the sample spans about 520,000 clones, around 85% being singletons. Material for sequencing was peripheral blood. This TCR derives from a human donor in a cohort sampled during active COVID-19. The gene calls are TRBV28 and TRBJ1-5, with TRBD1 as a possible D gene (5 bases). This CDR3 is CASSPQGFYQPQHF. CDR3 sequence (DNA): TGTGCCAGCAGTCCTCAGGGTTTCTATCAGCCCCAGCATTTT.